A selection of T cell receptor beta chains follows, all from one sample in a study of graft-versus-host responses after intestinal transplantation. Their antigen targets remain unknown. Clones were sequenced by immunoSEQ multiplex PCR, and TCRdb holds only the in-frame ones, with some missing. Of about 90,000 clones in the sample, roughly 91% were seen once. This material consisted of unstimulated CD8+ T cells sorted from spleen or lymph node cells, taken before intestinal transplant. These receptors originate from a human donor who received an intestinal transplant. Each CDR3 is given with its conserved first and last residue. A D gene is named only where the DNA matches it firmly. Part of the rows lack a size; the others show once, few, many or a class for expanded clones.

>TRBV7-8|once|TRBJ2-4|TRBD2
TGTGCCAGCAGCCCCTCGCGGGAGAGGCTAGCCAAAAACATTCAGTACTTC
CASSPSRERLAKNIQYF
>TRBV9|.|TRBJ2-3|.
TGTGCCAGCAGACCACTCGCCGTCGATACGCAGTATTTT
CASRPLAVDTQYF
>TRBV11-3|.|TRBJ2-1|.
TGTGCCAGCAGCTTAGATAGGAGGGGGGGGGTAAAGAATGAGCAGTTCTTC
CASSLDRRGGVKNEQFF
>TRBV19|.|TRBJ1-1|.
TGTGCCAGTAGTATCGAGGGGGTCGAGGACACTGAAGCTTTCTTT
CASSIEGVEDTEAFF
>TRBV6-1|.|TRBJ2-1|.
TGTGCCAGCAGTGAAGCATACGGCAAAGGAGGACACAATGAGCAGTTCTTC
CASSEAYGKGGHNEQFF
>TRBV13|.|TRBJ2-3|TRBD2
TGTGCCAGCAGCTTAGCGGCTAGCGGGGGCGATACGCAGTATTTT
CASSLAASGGDTQYF
>TRBV6-5|.|TRBJ2-7|.
TGTGCCAGCAGTTACGGTTCGGGAACCTACGAGCAGTACTTC
CASSYGSGTYEQYF
>TRBV5-5|.|TRBJ1-1|.
TGTGCCAGCCACCCCGGCGGCACTGAAGCTTTCTTT
CASHPGGTEAFF
>TRBV6-4|.|TRBJ2-1|.
TGTGCCAGCAGGTCAGACCAACTCAGCGGTGACTACAATGAGCAGTTCTTC
CASRSDQLSGDYNEQFF
>TRBV29-1|.|TRBJ2-2|TRBD1
TGCAGCGTTGTAGGGACAGGGGTTTCCGGGGAGCTGTTTTTT
CSVVGTGVSGELFF
>TRBV23-1|once|TRBJ1-5|.
TGCGCCAGCCCCAGGTCGACAGGTGAATCAGGGCCCCAGCATTTT
CASPRSTGESGPQHF
>TRBV6-5|.|TRBJ1-6|.
TGTGCCAGCAGTTTGGATACAGGGACCAATTCACCCCTCCACTTT
CASSLDTGTNSPLHF
>TRBV6-5|.|TRBJ2-7|.
TGTGCCAGCAGTTACCCCGTAGGGGGGGGCAAGTACGAGCAGTACTTC
CASSYPVGGGKYEQYF
>TRBV19|.|TRBJ2-1|.
TGTGCCAGTAGTACCAACTACAATGAGCAGTTCTTC
CASSTNYNEQFF
>TRBV14|.|TRBJ2-7|.
TGTGCCAGCAGCCAAGATTGGTCAGTATCCTACGAGCAGTACTTC
CASSQDWSVSYEQYF
>TRBV7-2|.|TRBJ2-1|.
TGTGCCAGCAGCCTTAGCGATGAGCAGTTCTTC
CASSLSDEQFF
>TRBV14|.|TRBJ2-7|TRBD2
TGTGCCAGCAGCCAGATAGCGGGAGGCCCCTCCTACGAGCAGTACTTC
CASSQIAGGPSYEQYF
>TRBV6-1|.|TRBJ2-1|TRBD2
TGTGCCAGCGGCCCGGGACTAGCGGCGGGTGAGCAGTTCTTC
CASGPGLAAGEQFF
>TRBV9|.|TRBJ1-2|.
TGTGCCAGCAGCGTAGCCGGGTTAAACTATGGCTACACCTTC
CASSVAGLNYGYTF
>TRBV6-5|.|TRBJ1-5|.
TGTGCCAGCAGCTCCGGGACATATCAGCCCCAGCATTTT
CASSSGTYQPQHF
>TRBV7-9|.|TRBJ2-7|.
TGTGCCAGCAGCTTGAACAGCTACGAGCAGTACTTC
CASSLNSYEQYF
>TRBV9|once|TRBJ2-7|.
TGTGCCAGCAGCGTAGGGGGCAGGGGAGATTACGAGCAGTACTTC
CASSVGGRGDYEQYF
>TRBV7-9|few|TRBJ1-3|.
TGTGCCAGCAGCTCGACGGACAGACCGATCTCTGGAAACACCATATATTTT
CASSSTDRPISGNTIYF
>TRBV13|.|TRBJ2-2|.
TGTGCCAGCACCTATGACAGCGGGGAGCTGTTTTTT
CASTYDSGELFF
>TRBV13|medium-sized|TRBJ2-7|TRBD2
TGTGCCAGCAGCGCTGGGACTAGCGGGGGGCTCTCCTACGAGCAGTACTTC
CASSAGTSGGLSYEQYF
>TRBV9|.|TRBJ2-1|TRBD2
TGTGCCAGCAGCCCTTCCTCGGGGGGGCCATTGGATGAGCAGTTCTTC
CASSPSSGGPLDEQFF
>TRBV5-6|.|TRBJ1-5|.
TGTGCCAGCAGCTTTTTCGGTCAGCCCCAGCATTTT
CASSFFGQPQHF
>TRBV13|.|TRBJ2-1|TRBD2
TGTGCCAGCAGCCCAAGACTAGCGGGAGGGTACAATGAGCAGTTCTTC
CASSPRLAGGYNEQFF
>TRBV6-1|few|TRBJ2-3|TRBD2
TGTGCCAGCAGTGAGGGACTAGCAACAGATACGCAGTATTTT
CASSEGLATDTQYF
>TRBV11-2|.|TRBJ2-7|.
TGTGCCAGCAGCCAAAATAGACTTGTCTACGAGCAGTACTTC
CASSQNRLVYEQYF
>TRBV5-4|.|TRBJ2-7|TRBD2
TGTGCCAGCAGCTCTGACTGGGGCGGGGGATACGAGCAGTACTTC
CASSSDWGGGYEQYF
>TRBV7-3|.|TRBJ2-7|TRBD2
TGTGCCAGCAGCCCGTCGGGGGGAAGCTCCTACGAGCAGTACTTC
CASSPSGGSSYEQYF
>TRBV5-1|.|TRBJ2-2|TRBD2
TGCGCCAGCAGCTTGGCGGGGGGAGACACCGGGGAGCTGTTTTTT
CASSLAGGDTGELFF
>TRBV18|.|TRBJ1-5|TRBD1
TGTGCCAGCTCACCCCTTGGGACAGGGAGCATGACCCAGCATTTT
CASSPLGTGSMTQHF
>TRBV28|once|TRBJ2-7|.
TGTGCCAGCAGTTTTTTATACGAGCAGTACTTC
CASSFLYEQYF
>TRBV5-1|once|TRBJ2-7|.
TGCGCCAGCAGCGAGGAGAACTCCTACGAGCAGTACTTC
CASSEENSYEQYF
>TRBV7-9|.|TRBJ1-1|.
TGTGCCAGCAGCTTAGCTTCGCGGGAAGCTTTCTTT
CASSLASREAFF
>TRBV7-4|.|TRBJ2-7|TRBD2
TGTGCCAGCAGCTTGGGACTAGCGGGGGCCTACGAGCAGTACTTC
CASSLGLAGAYEQYF
>TRBV30|.|TRBJ2-7|.
TGTGCCTGGAGGTACCCGGGGAATTACTACGAGCAGTACTTC
CAWRYPGNYYEQYF
>TRBV5-4|.|TRBJ2-3|TRBD2
TGTGCCAGCAGCTTGGGGACTAGCCCCCCAGATACGCAGTATTTT
CASSLGTSPPDTQYF
>TRBV28|once|TRBJ2-7|TRBD2
TGTGCCAGCAGCCAAAAAGCGGGATTTCCCTACGAGCAGTACTTC
CASSQKAGFPYEQYF